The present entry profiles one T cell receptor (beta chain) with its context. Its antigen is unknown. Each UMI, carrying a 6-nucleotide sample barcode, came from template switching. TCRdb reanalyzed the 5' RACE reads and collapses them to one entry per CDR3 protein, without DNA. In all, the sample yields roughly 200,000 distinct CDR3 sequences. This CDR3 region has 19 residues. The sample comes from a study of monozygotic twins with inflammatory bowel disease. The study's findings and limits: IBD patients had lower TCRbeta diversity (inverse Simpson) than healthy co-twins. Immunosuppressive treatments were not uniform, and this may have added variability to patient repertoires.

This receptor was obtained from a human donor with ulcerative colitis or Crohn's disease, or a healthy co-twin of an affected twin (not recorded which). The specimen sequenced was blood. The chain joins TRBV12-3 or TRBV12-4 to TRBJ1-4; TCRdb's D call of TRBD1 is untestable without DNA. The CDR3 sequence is CASSLAWTGVSESNEKLFF.